This passage covers 25 T cell receptor beta chains from one sample sequenced in a study of Graves' ophthalmopathy and Graves' hyperthyroidism. As the template, RNA transcripts were used to amplify TCR beta CDR3 regions. An initial RT-PCR round employing HTBI primers preceded a second-round multiplex PCR. One entry per CDR3 protein results from TCRdb running MiXCR on the multiplex PCR reads. The repertoire has about 1.2 million distinct CDR3 sequences, roughly 35% of them found once; the top ten carry roughly 10%. Sequencing was done on a sample of peripheral blood or thyroid tissue (not recorded which). The receptors originated from an adult man with Graves' hyperthyroidism.

This clonotype was counted only a few times. The rearrangement links TRBV6-4 to TRBJ2-6, with 8 bases lining up with TRBD1. Germline CDR1 and CDR2: MRHNA and SNTAGT. The CDR3 runs to 22 residues. V trimming: 6 bases; J trimming: 0 bases; junction bases outside the gene matches: 22. The CDR3 here is CASSERPTGVFAPVSGANVLTF. CDR3 coding DNA: TGTGCCAGCAGCGAAAGACCGACAGGGGTGTTCGCCCCCGTCTCTGGGGCCAACGTCCTGACTTTC.

On this clonotype itself: A read error may account for a junction end that differs from germline. The CDR3 DNA reads as TGTGCCAGCAGTTACTCAGGGGCTGGGAACACTGAAGCTTTCTTT. The encoded protein is CASSYSGAGNTEAFF. The V gene is TRBV10-3, the J gene TRBJ1-1, with D perhaps TRBD1 (6 bases). The germline V gene encodes CDR1 ENHRY and CDR2 SYGVKD. This CDR3 is built from 15 residues.

V gene TRBV20-1 combines with J gene TRBJ1-1; no clear D. V was pared by 1 base and J by 0 bases, with 12 bases between. The V gene's germline CDR1 is DFQATT and CDR2 SNEGSKA (reference sequence). CDR3 length: 15 residues. The CDR3 nucleotides are TGCAGTGCTAGAGTTCAGTCCCTCCTGAACACTGAAGCTTTCTTT. Its translation is CSARVQSLLNTEAFF.

The V gene is TRBV28, the J gene TRBJ1-2; D possibly corresponds to TRBD1 (5 bases). The germline V and J ends were trimmed by 6 bases and 8 bases, with 16 bases remaining between them. The CDR3 runs 13 residues. Looked up from germline, CDR1 is MDHEN and CDR2 is SYDVKM. CDR3 loop: CASRPTGDRGYTF. The CDR3 coding sequence is TGTGCCAGCAGACCTACAGGAGACCGAGGCTACACCTTC.

The genes are TRBV15 and TRBJ2-7, with TRBD1 as a possible D gene (6 bases). In germline, CDR1 is LNHNV, CDR2 YYDKDF (reference sequence). This CDR3 comprises 14 residues. V was clipped by 0 bases and J by 3 bases, with 9 bases between them. CDR3 in amino acids: CATSRDRTDYEQYF. The CDR3 DNA reads as TGTGCCACCAGCAGAGATCGGACAGACTACGAGCAGTACTTC.

Many counts were recorded for this clonotype. V and J are TRBV28 and TRBJ2-7; D remains ambiguous. V gave up 6 bases and J gave up 5 bases, with 17 bases separating them. Germline CDR1 and CDR2: MDHEN and SYDVKM. This CDR3 region has 14 residues. In DNA form, the CDR3 reads TGTGCCAGCAGACCAAAACTCGGCCTTCACGAGCAGTACTTC. Translated: CASRPKLGLHEQYF.

This clonotype has a count of ten or more. V gene TRBV30 combines with J gene TRBJ1-1; tentatively, D is TRBD1 (6 bases). This CDR3 has 8 residues. V lost 5 bases to trimming and J lost 11 bases, with 6 bases between them. CDR1 and CDR2 (germline): GTSNPN, SVGIG (reference sequence). The CDR3 region has the DNA TGTGCCTGGGACAGGGCTTTCTTT. This translates into CAWDRAFF.

Ten or more counts support this clonotype. The genes are TRBV20-1 and TRBJ1-5; D is perhaps TRBD1 (5 bases). CDR1 and CDR2 (germline): DFQATT, SNEGSKA (reference sequence). V was clipped by 1 base and J by 3 bases, with 10 bases between them. This CDR3 has 14 amino acids. The chain's CDR3 is CSARGGVTNQPQHF. The CDR3 nucleotides are TGCAGTGCTAGAGGGGGGGTAACCAATCAGCCCCAGCATTTT.

The genes are TRBV11-2 and TRBJ2-5; TRBD1 agrees at 10 bases. CDR1 is SGHAT, CDR2 FQNNGV, per germline. Trimming removed 5 bases from V and 7 bases from J; junction bases left unmatched: 4. The length of the CDR3 is 13 residues. The CDR3 loop is CASSDGQGGTQYF. The CDR3 DNA reads TGTGCCAGCAGCGACGGACAGGGGGGGACCCAGTACTTC.

The rearrangement joins TRBV27 to TRBJ1-6; the D is unclear. The CDR3 runs to 15 residues. Germline loops: CDR1 MNHEY, CDR2 SMNVEV (reference sequence). The V end lost 7 bases, the J end lost 9 bases, and 19 bases lay between the germline ends. CDR3 in amino acids: CASKRPGQNTSPLHF. Here the CDR3 DNA reads TGTGCCAGCAAGAGGCCAGGTCAGAACACTTCACCCCTCCACTTT.

The V call is TRBV19, the J call TRBJ2-2, with a tentative D call TRBD2 (7 bases). CDR3 length: 20 amino acids. Germline V gene sequence: CDR1 LNHDA, CDR2 SQIVND (reference sequence). Trimming cost V 5 bases and J 2 bases, with 27 bases left between them. CDR3 sequence: CASSPWGRGSRTANTGELFF. DNA of the CDR3: TGTGCCAGTAGTCCTTGGGGGAGGGGGTCAAGGACCGCCAACACCGGGGAGCTGTTTTTT.

This clonotype was picked up a small number of times. The chain couples TRBV28 to TRBJ1-2; D is unresolved. The CDR3 totals 13 residues. V lost 6 bases, J lost 4 bases, and 12 bases lay in between. Germline V gene lookup returns CDR1 MDHEN and CDR2 SYDVKM. CDR3 residues: CASRGVRLYGYTF. The CDR3 DNA reads as TGTGCCAGCAGGGGTGTAAGGCTCTATGGCTACACCTTC.

This clonotype was observed at least ten times. The chain uses TRBV7-2 and TRBJ1-1; no clear D. Germline CDR1 SGHTA, CDR2 FQGNSA. V lost 2 bases and J lost 6, with 7 bases in between. The CDR3 spans 12 residues. CDR3 sequence: CASSLIRPEAFF. CDR3 DNA: TGTGCCAGCAGCTTAATTAGGCCTGAAGCTTTCTTT.

This sequence joins TRBV13 and TRBJ2-2; a weak D match, TRBD2 (6 bases). The CDR3 length is 15 residues. The V gene lost 5 bases and the J gene lost 4 bases, with 14 bases spanning the gap. Germline-derived CDR1 and CDR2 are PRHDT and FYEKMQ (reference sequence). Here the CDR3 reads CASSPGEAGTGELFF. The CDR3 coding sequence is TGTGCCAGCAGCCCCGGGGAGGCAGGCACCGGGGAGCTGTTTTTT.

As for this clonotype: Its ends do not fully match the called genes, so a read error is possible. The chain is built from TRBV5-6 and TRBJ1-4; D remains unclear. Germline loops: CDR1 SGHDT, CDR2 YYEEEE. The CDR3 length is 12 residues. CDR3 in DNA: TGTGGCAGCAGCTTATTCAGTGAAAAACTGTTTTTT. Translated, it gives CGSSLFSEKLFF.

The chain links TRBV14 to TRBJ1-2, with TRBD1 matching over 9 bases. CDR1 is SGHDN, CDR2 FVKESK, per germline. The CDR3 is made up of 17 amino acids. J lost 8 bases, V lost 5 bases, and 18 bases had no gene match. CDR3 nucleotide sequence: TGTGCCAGCAGCTACGGACAGGGGAGAAGAGGTGGACGGGGCTACACCTTC. Protein sequence: CASSYGQGRRGGRGYTF.

At least ten counts were recorded for this clonotype. This chain's CDR3 is CATSTDRRNTEAFF. DNA for the CDR3: TGTGCCACCAGCACGGACAGAAGAAACACTGAAGCTTTCTTT. The chain has TRBV15 and TRBJ1-1; D is possibly TRBD1 (6 bases). Germline V gene lookup returns CDR1 LNHNV and CDR2 YYDKDF (reference sequence). Between the trimmed V and J ends, which lost 4 bases and 2 bases, there was a span of 11 bases. This CDR3 region has 14 residues. Full variable domain (remainder filled in from reference TRBV15 and TRBJ1-1): DAMVIQNPRYQVTQFGKPVTLSCSQTLNHNVMYWYQQKSSQAPKLLFHYYDKDFNNEADTPDNFQSRRPNTSFCFLDIRSPGLGDTAMYLCATSTDRRNTEAFFGQGTRLTVV.

In its sample, this clonotype was seen many times. This chain joins TRBV5-1 and TRBJ2-7; 8 nucleotides match TRBD2. The germline gives CDR1 SGHRS, CDR2 YFSETQ. The CDR3 sequence is 16 residues long. The junction had 15 bases not matched to a gene; V was cut back by 6 bases and J by 4 bases. CDR3 nucleotide sequence: TGCGCCAGCACCGGGGGGGCAGCGGGAGTAAGGTACGAGCAGTACTTC. Its translation: CASTGGAAGVRYEQYF.

The rearrangement joins TRBV5-5 to TRBJ2-2, with D possibly being TRBD2 (5 bases). Per the germline V gene, CDR1 is SGHKS and CDR2 is YYEKEE (reference sequence). Trimming removed 2 bases at V and 5 bases at J, with 16 bases between. The CDR3 sequence is 16 residues long. Here the CDR3 reads CASSLVLRRGTGELFF. DNA for the CDR3: TGTGCCAGCAGCTTAGTCCTTCGTCGGGGAACCGGGGAGCTGTTTTTT. Looking up the rest from reference TRBV5-5 and TRBJ2-2 gives the full variable domain: DAGVTQSPTHLIKTRGQQVTLRCSPISGHKSVSWYQQVLGQGPQFIFQYYEKEERGRGNFPDRFSARQFPNYSSELNVNALLLGDSALYLCASSLVLRRGTGELFFGEGSRLTVL.

This chain links TRBV24-1 with TRBJ1-5; maybe TRBD1 (6 bases). This CDR3 has 13 residues. Germline V lookup: CDR1 KGHDR, CDR2 SFDVKD. V was clipped by 5 bases and J by 7 bases, with 11 bases between them. In DNA, the CDR3 is TGTGCCACCAGTGCACAGGGAGGACAGCCCCAGCATTTT. Translating it yields CATSAQGGQPQHF.

The chain is built from TRBV7-2 and TRBJ2-2, with D tentatively TRBD2 (6 bases). Trimming removed 6 bases from V and 4 bases from J, with 15 bases in between. This CDR3 has 15 amino acids. Germline CDR1 is SGHTA and CDR2 is FQGNSA. The CDR3 protein is CASRRGTLGTGELFF. The CDR3 bases are TGTGCCAGCAGGCGCGGGACTCTGGGCACCGGGGAGCTGTTTTTT.

The rearrangement joins TRBV10-3 to TRBJ1-5, with D possibly being TRBD1 (5 bases). V was pared by 4 bases and J by 4 bases, with 11 bases between. The CDR3 covers 14 residues. Germline V gives CDR1 ENHRY, CDR2 SYGVKD. The CDR3 region is CAISGDGSNQPQHF. The CDR3, as DNA: TGTGCCATCAGTGGGGACGGGTCGAATCAGCCCCAGCATTTT.

The V call is TRBV5-1, the J call TRBJ1-1; D possibly corresponds to TRBD1 (5 bases). Germline CDR1 SGHRS, CDR2 YFSETQ. Trimming cost V 0 bases and J 6 bases, with 15 bases left between them. The CDR3 extends over 15 amino acids. CDR3 region: CASSLAGLRNAEAFF. Written as DNA, the CDR3 is TGCGCCAGCAGCTTGGCGGGGCTTCGCAACGCTGAAGCTTTCTTT.

Note on this clonotype: Because the CDR3 is missing its conserved closing phenylalanine or tryptophan, this is likely a read error. No DNA is shown, since the ends of the CDR3 on it are uncertain; the CDR3 is the one TCRdb lists. This chain uses TRBV15 with TRBJ1-4; the table's D call of TRBD1 was not tested on the DNA. In germline, CDR1 is LNHNV, CDR2 YYDKDF (reference sequence). The CDR3 extends over 10 residues, inclusive of both ends. CDR3 region: CATSIRTGVG.

The chain joins TRBV10-3 to TRBJ1-6; 7 nucleotides match TRBD1. Germline-derived CDR1 and CDR2 are ENHRY and SYGVKD. This CDR3 region has 14 residues. V shed 7 bases and J 6 bases; nucleotides not matched to a gene: 6. Here the CDR3 reads CAIKVGTANSPLHF. Here the CDR3 DNA reads TGTGCCATCAAGGTCGGGACAGCTAATTCACCCCTCCACTTT.